Below are 10 T cell receptor beta chains sequenced from a single sample in a study of OX40 agonist ivuxolimab in advanced cancers. TCRdb keeps only in-frame clones here, not all; method: immunoSEQ multiplex PCR. Found here are 55,000 to 65,000 clones, 91% of them singletons; the top ten hold about 14%. Source: CD4+ or CD8+ T cells sorted from blood, taken in a trial of the OX40 agonist ivuxolimab. All receptors derive from an adult with an advanced solid tumor such as melanoma, head and neck, liver or kidney cancer.

The rearrangement joins TRBV9 to TRBJ2-1; 12 bases align to TRBD2. Germline loops: CDR1 SGDLS, CDR2 YYNGEE. V dropped 3 bases and J dropped 13; count of bases not matched to a gene: 5. The CDR3 consists of 13 residues. This CDR3 reads CASSAGLAGQQFF. The CDR3 nucleotides are TGTGCCAGCAGCGCGGGACTAGCGGGCCAACAGTTCTTC.

V is TRBV7-2 and J is TRBJ2-3, with D uncertain. The CDR3 extends over 12 amino acids. Germline-derived CDR1 and CDR2 are SGHTA and FQGNSA. The germline V and J ends were trimmed by 7 bases and 2 bases, with 7 bases remaining between them. CDR3 nucleotide sequence: TGTGCCAGCAACCAGGCCACAGATACGCAGTATTTT. Its translation is CASNQATDTQYF.

This clone was seen a single time. The chain links TRBV6-4 to TRBJ1-5, with TRBD1 matching over 8 bases. Germline V gene data show CDR1 as MRHNA and CDR2 as SNTAGT. Trimming at V came to 5 bases and at J to 7 bases, leaving 7 bases not matched to a gene. The CDR3 spans 14 residues. Here the CDR3 reads CASSLGQGGQPQHF. The CDR3 region has the DNA TGTGCCAGCAGTCTAGGACAGGGTGGGCAGCCCCAGCATTTT.

The J gene is TRBJ1-4, the V gene TRBV28; D call uncertain. Germline CDR1 reads MDHEN; CDR2 reads SYDVKM. V lost 3 bases to trimming and J lost 10 bases, with 12 bases between them. The CDR3 has 13 amino acids. The CDR3 region is CASSFTGRGKLFF. The CDR3, as DNA: TGTGCCAGCAGTTTTACTGGGAGAGGAAAACTGTTTTTT.

The chain carries TRBV7-8 and TRBJ2-2, with 16 positions matching TRBD2. Germline values: CDR1 SGHVS, CDR2 FQNEAQ. J gave up 4 bases and V 2 bases, and 10 bases lay outside the gene matches. The CDR3 is 20 residues long. CDR3 coding DNA: TGTGCCAGCAGCTTACCAAGAAGGGGACTAGCGGGAGGGGTCACCGGGGAGCTGTTTTTT. Residues: CASSLPRRGLAGGVTGELFF. The full variable domain, completed using reference TRBV7-8 and TRBJ2-2, is GAGVSQSPRYKVAKRGQDVALRCDPISGHVSLFWYQQALGQGPEFLTYFQNEAQLDKSGLPSDRFFAERPEGSVSTLKIQRTQQEDSAVYLCASSLPRRGLAGGVTGELFFGEGSRLTVL.

V gene TRBV29-1 combines with J gene TRBJ2-3; a possible D gene is TRBD1 (6 bases). Germline lookup yields CDR1 SQVTM and CDR2 ANQGSEA. The CDR3 length is 15 residues. Trimming stripped 4 bases from V and 1 base from J, with 15 bases between. CDR3: CSVVGQGKGTDTQYF. The CDR3 region has the DNA TGCAGCGTTGTAGGCCAGGGGAAGGGCACAGATACGCAGTATTTT.

This clone was detected only once. This rearrangement joins TRBV5-1 to TRBJ2-3, with 9 bases aligning to TRBD1. The CDR3 runs 14 residues. Trimming at V came to 3 bases and at J to 5 bases, leaving 4 bases not matched to a gene. Germline assignment: CDR1 SGHRS and CDR2 YFSETQ. The CDR3 DNA sequence: TGCGCCAGCAGCTACCGACAGGGGGGAGATACGCAGTATTTT. Amino acid sequence: CASSYRQGGDTQYF. Combining the CDR3 with reference TRBV5-1 and TRBJ2-3 gives the whole variable domain KAGVTQTPRYLIKTRGQQVTLSCSPISGHRSVSWYQQTPGQGLQFLFEYFSETQRNKGNFPGRFSGRQFSNSRSEMNVSTLELGDSALYLCASSYRQGGDTQYFGPGTRLTVL.

A single count supports this clone. This rearrangement joins TRBV13 to TRBJ1-5, with a weak D call TRBD1 (5 bases). Germline V gives CDR1 PRHDT, CDR2 FYEKMQ (reference sequence). The CDR3 totals 16 residues. V lost 1 base and J 4 bases, leaving 14 bases between the germline ends. The CDR3 sequence: CASSLVRDCGNQPQHF. CDR3 bases: TGTGCCAGCAGCTTAGTCCGGGACTGCGGGAATCAGCCCCAGCATTTT.

The rearrangement uses TRBV5-1 and TRBJ2-1; TRBD2 aligns across 12 bases. Germline-derived CDR1 and CDR2 are SGHRS and YFSETQ. Trimming cost V 4 bases and J 8 bases; bases outside gene matches: 10. This CDR3 has 16 amino acids. The CDR3 region is CASSGKTSGGMDEQFF. In DNA, the CDR3 is TGCGCCAGCAGCGGGAAGACTAGCGGGGGCATGGATGAGCAGTTCTTC.

V gene TRBV29-1 combines with J gene TRBJ1-2, with D possibly being TRBD1 (6 bases). Germline V gene sequence: CDR1 SQVTM, CDR2 ANQGSEA. The CDR3 length is 14 residues. V shed 6 bases and J shed 0 bases, with 14 bases lying between them. The chain's CDR3 is CSVEDRLTNYGYTF. Written as DNA, the CDR3 is TGCAGCGTGGAGGACAGACTGACTAACTATGGCTACACCTTC.